Following are 6 T cell receptor beta chains from one sample sequenced in a study of long-term antiretroviral therapy in people with HIV. Investigators performed immunoSEQ version v3.0 at survey level. Assay used: immunoSEQ multiplex PCR; TCRdb lists only in-frame clones, some missing. The sample yields roughly 25,000 clones, 70% to 85% seen once. The material was unsorted PBMCs, obtained 0.7 years before starting antiretroviral therapy. Receptor source: a man aged 25 to 45 with HIV.

Here the CDR3 reads CASSLGDRGHEKLFF. Here the CDR3 DNA reads TGTGCCAGCAGCTTGGGGGACAGGGGGCATGAAAAACTGTTTTTT. The chain is built from TRBV5-8 and TRBJ1-4; 12 bases line up with TRBD1. The trim removed 0 bases at V and 6 bases at J, leaving 0 bases unmatched. CDR3 length equals 15 residues. From germline, CDR1 is SGHTS and CDR2 YDEGEE.

The V call is TRBV7-9, the J call TRBJ2-3, with 9 bases identical to TRBD2. V lost 1 base to trimming and J lost 4 bases; unmatched junction nucleotides: 3. The CDR3 is made up of 15 amino acids. In germline, CDR1 is SEHNR, CDR2 FQNEAQ (reference sequence). The CDR3 bases are TGTGCCAGCAGCTTAGGACTAGCGGAAGCAGATACGCAGTATTTT. Amino acids: CASSLGLAEADTQYF.

V gene TRBV7-9 combines with J gene TRBJ2-1; TRBD2 aligns across 11 bases. The CDR3 is 16 residues long. Germline CDR1 and CDR2: SEHNR and FQNEAQ (reference sequence). Unmatched junction bases numbered 6, after V lost 4 bases and J lost 4 bases. CDR3: CASSYGTSGIYNEQFF. The CDR3 bases are TGTGCCAGCAGCTATGGGACTAGCGGAATATACAATGAGCAGTTCTTC.

The chain carries TRBV10-3 and TRBJ2-7, with D uncertain. The CDR3 has 15 residues. Trimming took 2 bases from V and 0 from J, leaving 11 bases between them. Per the germline V gene, CDR1 is ENHRY and CDR2 is SYGVKD. The CDR3 sequence is CAISEPDVSSYEQYF. In nucleotides, the CDR3 is TGTGCCATCAGTGAGCCTGACGTTAGCTCCTACGAGCAGTACTTC.

CDR3 bases: TGCGCCAGCAGTGAGACCTCACAAGCCCTTCGGGTTGATGAGCAGTTCTTC. Translating it yields CASSETSQALRVDEQFF. The V call is TRBV10-2, the J call TRBJ2-1, with D hard to call. Trimming cost V 2 bases and J 8 bases, with 22 bases left between them. CDR1 is WSHSY, CDR2 SAAADI, per germline. The CDR3 contains 17 residues.

The J gene is TRBJ1-2, the V gene TRBV6-1, with TRBD1 as a possible D gene (5 bases). Trimming took off 6 bases at V and 5 bases at J, with 10 bases between the two ends. Germline values: CDR1 MNHNS, CDR2 SASEGT. The CDR3 consists of 12 residues. The CDR3 here is CASSEAGYGYTF. CDR3 DNA: TGTGCCAGCAGCGAGGCAGGGTATGGCTACACCTTC.